This T cell receptor beta chain is drawn from a study of cytomegalovirus exposure and HLA in healthy donors. The PCR made use of 60 Vbeta and 13 Jbeta primers. Generated by immunoSEQ multiplex PCR, the TCRdb table keeps only in-frame clones and is missing some. The profile shows approximately 120,000 clones, around three quarters of them singletons. Germline V CDR1 and CDR2: ENHRY, SYGVKD. Trimming shortened V by 0 bases and J by 0 bases, and 17 bases separated the two germline ends. The CDR3 is 18 residues long. Sequenced: PBMCs. The sequence derives from a man in his thirties or forties in good health and CMV-seronegative. This sequence joins TRBV10-3 and TRBJ2-5, with D perhaps TRBD1 (6 bases). The CDR3 loop is CAISESEGDLLYQETQYF. The CDR3, as DNA: TGTGCCATCAGTGAGTCTGAGGGGGACCTCCTGTACCAAGAGACCCAGTACTTC.